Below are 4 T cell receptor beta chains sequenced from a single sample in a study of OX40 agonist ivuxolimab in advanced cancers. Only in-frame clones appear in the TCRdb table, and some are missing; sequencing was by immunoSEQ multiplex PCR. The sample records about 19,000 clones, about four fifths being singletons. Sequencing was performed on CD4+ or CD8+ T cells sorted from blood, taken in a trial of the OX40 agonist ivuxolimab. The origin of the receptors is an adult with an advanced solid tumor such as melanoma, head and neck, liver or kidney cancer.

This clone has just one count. In DNA form, the CDR3 reads TGTGCCAGCAGAAGACTAGCGGGGGGCACAGATACGCAGTATTTT. Translation gives CASRRLAGGTDTQYF. The chain uses TRBV6-4 and TRBJ2-3, with 12 bases aligning to TRBD2. CDR1 MRHNA and CDR2 SNTAGT come from the germline V gene. V trimming: 6 bases; J trimming: 1 base; junction bases outside the gene matches: 2. This CDR3 contains 15 residues.

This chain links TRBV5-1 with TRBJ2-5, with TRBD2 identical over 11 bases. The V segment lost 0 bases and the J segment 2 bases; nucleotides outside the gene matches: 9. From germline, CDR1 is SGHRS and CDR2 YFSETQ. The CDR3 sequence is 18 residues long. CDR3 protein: CASSLEVTSGAHQETQYF. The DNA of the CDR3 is TGCGCCAGCAGCTTGGAGGTGACTAGCGGGGCACATCAAGAGACCCAGTACTTC.

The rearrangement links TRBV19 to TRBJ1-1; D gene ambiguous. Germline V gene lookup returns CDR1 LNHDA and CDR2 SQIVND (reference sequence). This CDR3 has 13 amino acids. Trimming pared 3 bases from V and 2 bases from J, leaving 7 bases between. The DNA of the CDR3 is TGTGCCAGTAGTATCTCAATAAACACTGAAGCTTTCTTT. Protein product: CASSISINTEAFF.

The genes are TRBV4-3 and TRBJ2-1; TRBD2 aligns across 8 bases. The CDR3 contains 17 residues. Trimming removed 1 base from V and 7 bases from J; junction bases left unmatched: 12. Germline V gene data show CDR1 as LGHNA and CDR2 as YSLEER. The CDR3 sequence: CASSQVPPGGEGNEQFF. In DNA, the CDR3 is TGCGCCAGCAGCCAAGTCCCCCCGGGGGGGGAGGGGAATGAGCAGTTCTTC.